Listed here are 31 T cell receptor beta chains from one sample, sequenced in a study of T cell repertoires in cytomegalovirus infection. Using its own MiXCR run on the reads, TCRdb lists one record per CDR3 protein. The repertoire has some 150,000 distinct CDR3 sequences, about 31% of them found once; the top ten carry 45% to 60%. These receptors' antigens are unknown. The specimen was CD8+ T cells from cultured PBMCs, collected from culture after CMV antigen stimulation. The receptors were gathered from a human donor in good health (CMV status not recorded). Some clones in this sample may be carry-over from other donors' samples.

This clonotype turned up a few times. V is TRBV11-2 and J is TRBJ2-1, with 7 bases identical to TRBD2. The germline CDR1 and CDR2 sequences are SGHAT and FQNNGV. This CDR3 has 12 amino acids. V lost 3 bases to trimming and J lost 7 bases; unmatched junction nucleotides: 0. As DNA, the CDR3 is TGTGCCAGCAGCTTCGGGAGGAATGAGCAGTTCTTC. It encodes CASSFGRNEQFF.

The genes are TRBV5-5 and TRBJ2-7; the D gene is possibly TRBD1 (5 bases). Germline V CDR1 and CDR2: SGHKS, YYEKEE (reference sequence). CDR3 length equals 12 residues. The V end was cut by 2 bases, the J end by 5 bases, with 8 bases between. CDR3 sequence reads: CASSLWGHEQYF. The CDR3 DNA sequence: TGTGCCAGCAGCTTATGGGGCCACGAGCAGTACTTC.

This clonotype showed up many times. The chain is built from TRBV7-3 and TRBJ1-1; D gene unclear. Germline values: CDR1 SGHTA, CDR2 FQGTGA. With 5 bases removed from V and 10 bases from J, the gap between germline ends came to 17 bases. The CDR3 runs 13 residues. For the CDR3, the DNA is TGTGCCAGCAGCCCACCCGGCGACCAAGGAGCTTTCTTT. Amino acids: CASSPPGDQGAFF.

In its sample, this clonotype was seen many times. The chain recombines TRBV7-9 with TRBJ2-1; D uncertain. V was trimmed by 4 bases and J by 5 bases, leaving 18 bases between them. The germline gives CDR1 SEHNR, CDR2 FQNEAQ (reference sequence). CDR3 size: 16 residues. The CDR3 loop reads CASSYGPLLRNNEQFF. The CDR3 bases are TGTGCCAGCAGCTATGGGCCACTCCTACGTAACAATGAGCAGTTCTTC. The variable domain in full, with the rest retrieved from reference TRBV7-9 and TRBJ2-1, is DTGVSQNPRHKITKRGQNVTFRCDPISEHNRLYWYRQTLGQGPEFLTYFQNEAQLEKSRLLSDRFSAERPKGSFSTLEIQRTEQGDSAMYLCASSYGPLLRNNEQFFGPGTRLTVL.

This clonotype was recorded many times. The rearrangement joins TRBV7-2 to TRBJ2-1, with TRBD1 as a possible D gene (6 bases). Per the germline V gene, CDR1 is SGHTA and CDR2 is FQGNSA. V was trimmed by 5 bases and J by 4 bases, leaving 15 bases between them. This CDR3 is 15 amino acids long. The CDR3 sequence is CASSPGGGRYNEQFF. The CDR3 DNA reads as TGTGCCAGCAGCCCAGGTGGGGGCCGATACAATGAGCAGTTCTTC.

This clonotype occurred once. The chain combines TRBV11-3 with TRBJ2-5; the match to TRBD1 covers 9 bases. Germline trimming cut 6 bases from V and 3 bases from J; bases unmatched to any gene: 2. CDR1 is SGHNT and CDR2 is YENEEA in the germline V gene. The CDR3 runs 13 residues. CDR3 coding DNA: TGTGCCAGCAGGGGACAGGGAGAAGAGACCCAGTACTTC. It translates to CASRGQGEETQYF.

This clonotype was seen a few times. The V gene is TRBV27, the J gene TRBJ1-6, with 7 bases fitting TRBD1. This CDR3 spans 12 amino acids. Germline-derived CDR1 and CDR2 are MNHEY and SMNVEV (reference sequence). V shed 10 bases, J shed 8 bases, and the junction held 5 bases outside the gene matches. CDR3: CATRDRYSPLHF. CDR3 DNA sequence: TGTGCCACCCGGGACAGATATTCACCCCTCCACTTT.

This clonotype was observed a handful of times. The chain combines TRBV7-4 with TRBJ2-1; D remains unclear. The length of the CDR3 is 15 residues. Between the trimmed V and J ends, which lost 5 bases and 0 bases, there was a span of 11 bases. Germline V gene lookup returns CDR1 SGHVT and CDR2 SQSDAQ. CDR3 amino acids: CASSPSESSYNEQFF. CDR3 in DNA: TGTGCCAGCAGCCCCAGCGAGAGCTCCTACAATGAGCAGTTCTTC.

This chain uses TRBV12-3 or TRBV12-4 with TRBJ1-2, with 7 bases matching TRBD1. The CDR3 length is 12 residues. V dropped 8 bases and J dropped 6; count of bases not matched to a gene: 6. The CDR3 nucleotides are TGTGCCAGCGCGAGGGGGCTGGATGGCTACACCTTC. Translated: CASARGLDGYTF.

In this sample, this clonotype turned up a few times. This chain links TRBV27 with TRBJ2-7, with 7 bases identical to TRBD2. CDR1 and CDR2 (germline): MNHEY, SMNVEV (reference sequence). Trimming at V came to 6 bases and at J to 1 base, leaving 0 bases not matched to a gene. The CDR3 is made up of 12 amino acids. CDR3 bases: TGTGCCAGCAGGGGAGGGTCCTACGAGCAGTACTTC. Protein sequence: CASRGGSYEQYF.

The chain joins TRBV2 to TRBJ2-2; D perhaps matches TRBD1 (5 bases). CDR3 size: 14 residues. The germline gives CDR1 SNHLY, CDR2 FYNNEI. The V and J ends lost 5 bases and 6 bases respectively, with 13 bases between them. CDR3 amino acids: CASSTRVLAGELFF. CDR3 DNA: TGTGCCAGCAGTACCAGGGTTCTCGCCGGGGAGCTGTTTTTT.

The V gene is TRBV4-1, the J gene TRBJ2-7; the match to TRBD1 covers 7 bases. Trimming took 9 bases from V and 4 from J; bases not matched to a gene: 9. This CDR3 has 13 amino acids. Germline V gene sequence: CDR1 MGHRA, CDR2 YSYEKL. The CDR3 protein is CASRDSQSYEQYF. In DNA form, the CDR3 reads TGCGCCAGTCGGGACAGCCAAAGTTACGAGCAGTACTTC.

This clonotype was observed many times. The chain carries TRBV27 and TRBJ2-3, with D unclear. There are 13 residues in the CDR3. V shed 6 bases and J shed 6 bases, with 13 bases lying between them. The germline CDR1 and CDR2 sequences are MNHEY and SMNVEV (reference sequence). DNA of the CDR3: TGTGCCAGCAGCCCTGACTCCGGGGATACGCAGTATTTT. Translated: CASSPDSGDTQYF.

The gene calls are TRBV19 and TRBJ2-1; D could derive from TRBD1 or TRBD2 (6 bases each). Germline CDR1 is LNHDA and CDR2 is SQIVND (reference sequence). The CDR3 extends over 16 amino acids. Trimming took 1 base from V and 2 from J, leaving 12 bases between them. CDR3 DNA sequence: TGTGCCAGTAGTATAGGTGGGGGGCTAACCTACAATGAGCAGTTCTTC. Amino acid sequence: CASSIGGGLTYNEQFF.

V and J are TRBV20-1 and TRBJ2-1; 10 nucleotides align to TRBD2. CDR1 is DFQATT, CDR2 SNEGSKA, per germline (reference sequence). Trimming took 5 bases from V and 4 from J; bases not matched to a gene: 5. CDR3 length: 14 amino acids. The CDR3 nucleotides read TGCAGTGCTCGCAGCGGGGGGGCGTACAATGAGCAGTTCTTC. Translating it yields CSARSGGAYNEQFF.

Here the CDR3 DNA reads TGTGCCAGTCCTTCTAGAGAGTCCTTGGATGAGCAGTTCTTC. It codes for CASPSRESLDEQFF. The V call is TRBV6-1, the J call TRBJ2-1, with no clear D. V lost 9 bases, J lost 8 bases, and 20 bases lay in between. The CDR3 is 14 residues long. Germline CDR1 is MNHNS and CDR2 is SASEGT.

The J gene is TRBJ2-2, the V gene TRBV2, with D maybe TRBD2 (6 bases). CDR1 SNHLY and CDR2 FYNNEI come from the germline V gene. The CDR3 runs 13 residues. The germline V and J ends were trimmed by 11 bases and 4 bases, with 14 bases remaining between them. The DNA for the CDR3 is TGTGCCGGGGGACGGACTACCACCGGGGAGCTGTTTTTT. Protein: CAGGRTTTGELFF.

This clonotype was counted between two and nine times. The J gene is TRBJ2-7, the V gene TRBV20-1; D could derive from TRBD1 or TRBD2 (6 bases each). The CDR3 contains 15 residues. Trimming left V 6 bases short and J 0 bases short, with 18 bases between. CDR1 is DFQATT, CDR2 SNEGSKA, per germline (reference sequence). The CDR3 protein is CSANPTGTFSYEQYF. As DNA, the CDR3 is TGCAGTGCAAACCCTACAGGGACTTTCTCCTACGAGCAGTACTTC.

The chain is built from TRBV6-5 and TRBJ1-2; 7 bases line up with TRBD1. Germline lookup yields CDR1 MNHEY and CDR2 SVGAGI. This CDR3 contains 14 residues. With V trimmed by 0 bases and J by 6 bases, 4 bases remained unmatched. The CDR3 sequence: CASSYSTGIDGYTF. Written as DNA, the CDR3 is TGTGCCAGCAGTTACTCGACAGGGATCGATGGCTACACCTTC.

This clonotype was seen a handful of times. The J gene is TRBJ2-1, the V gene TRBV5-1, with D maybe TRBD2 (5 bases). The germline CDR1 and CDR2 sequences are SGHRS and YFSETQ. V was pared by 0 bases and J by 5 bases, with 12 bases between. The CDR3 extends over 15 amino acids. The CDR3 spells CASSLVLVRDNEQFF. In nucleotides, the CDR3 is TGCGCCAGCAGCTTGGTACTAGTTCGGGACAATGAGCAGTTCTTC. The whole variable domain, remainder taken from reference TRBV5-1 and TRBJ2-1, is KAGVTQTPRYLIKTRGQQVTLSCSPISGHRSVSWYQQTPGQGLQFLFEYFSETQRNKGNFPGRFSGRQFSNSRSEMNVSTLELGDSALYLCASSLVLVRDNEQFFGPGTRLTVL.

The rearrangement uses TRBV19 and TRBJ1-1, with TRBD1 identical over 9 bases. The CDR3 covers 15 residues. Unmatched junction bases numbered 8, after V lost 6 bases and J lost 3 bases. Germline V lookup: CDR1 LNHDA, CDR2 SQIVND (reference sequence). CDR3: CASRPSRTGDTEAFF. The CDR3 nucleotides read TGTGCCAGTAGGCCTTCTAGGACAGGGGACACTGAAGCTTTCTTT. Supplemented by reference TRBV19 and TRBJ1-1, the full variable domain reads DGGITQSPKYLFRKEGQNVTLSCEQNLNHDAMYWYRQDPGQGLRLIYYSQIVNDFQKGDIAEGYSVSREKKESFPLTVTSAQKNPTAFYLCASRPSRTGDTEAFFGQGTRLTVV.

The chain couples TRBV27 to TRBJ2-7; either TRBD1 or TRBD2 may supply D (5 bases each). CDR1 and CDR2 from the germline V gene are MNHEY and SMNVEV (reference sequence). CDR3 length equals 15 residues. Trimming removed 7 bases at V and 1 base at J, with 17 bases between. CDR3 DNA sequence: TGTGCCAGCATCGGAAGTGGGGGTACGTCCTACGAGCAGTACTTC. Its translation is CASIGSGGTSYEQYF.

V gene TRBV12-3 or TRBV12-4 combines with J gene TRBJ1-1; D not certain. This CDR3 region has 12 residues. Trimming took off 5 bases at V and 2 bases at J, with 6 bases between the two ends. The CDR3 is CASSETNTEAFF. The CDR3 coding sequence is TGTGCCAGCAGTGAAACTAACACTGAAGCTTTCTTT.

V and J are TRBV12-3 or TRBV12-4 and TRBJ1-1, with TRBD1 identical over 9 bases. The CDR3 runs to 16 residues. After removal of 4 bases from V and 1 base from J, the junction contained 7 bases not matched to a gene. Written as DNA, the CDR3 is TGTGCCAGCAGTTCCCGGACAGGGGCTACGAACACTGAAGCTTTCTTT. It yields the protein CASSSRTGATNTEAFF.

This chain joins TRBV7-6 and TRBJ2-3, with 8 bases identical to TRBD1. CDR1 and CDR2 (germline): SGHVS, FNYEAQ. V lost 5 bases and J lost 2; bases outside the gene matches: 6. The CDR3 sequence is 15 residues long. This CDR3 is CASSPPGQVTDTQYF. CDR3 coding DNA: TGTGCCAGCAGCCCGCCGGGACAGGTCACAGATACGCAGTATTTT. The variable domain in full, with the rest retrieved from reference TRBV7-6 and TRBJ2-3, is GAGVSQSPRYKVTKRGQDVALRCDPISGHVSLYWYRQALGQGPEFLTYFNYEAQQDKSGLPNDRFSAERPEGSISTLTIQRTEQRDSAMYRCASSPPGQVTDTQYFGPGTRLTVL.

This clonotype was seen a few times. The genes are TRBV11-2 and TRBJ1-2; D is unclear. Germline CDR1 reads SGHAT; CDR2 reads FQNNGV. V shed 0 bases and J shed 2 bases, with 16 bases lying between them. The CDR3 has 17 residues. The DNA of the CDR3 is TGTGCCAGCAGCTTAGATAACGGGGTTGCGATGAACTATGGCTACACCTTC. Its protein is CASSLDNGVAMNYGYTF.

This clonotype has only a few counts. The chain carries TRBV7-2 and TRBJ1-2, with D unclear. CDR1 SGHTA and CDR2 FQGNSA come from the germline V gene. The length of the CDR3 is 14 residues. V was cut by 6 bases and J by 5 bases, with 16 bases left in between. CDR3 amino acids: CASRLPGPRYGYTF. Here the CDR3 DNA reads TGTGCCAGCAGACTTCCTGGCCCCCGTTATGGCTACACCTTC.

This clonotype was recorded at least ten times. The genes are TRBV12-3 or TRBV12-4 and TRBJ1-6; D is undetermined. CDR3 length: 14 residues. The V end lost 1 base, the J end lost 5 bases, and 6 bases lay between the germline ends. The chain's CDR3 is CASSLGENNSPLHF. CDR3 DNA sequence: TGTGCCAGCAGTTTAGGGGAAAATAATTCACCCCTCCACTTT.

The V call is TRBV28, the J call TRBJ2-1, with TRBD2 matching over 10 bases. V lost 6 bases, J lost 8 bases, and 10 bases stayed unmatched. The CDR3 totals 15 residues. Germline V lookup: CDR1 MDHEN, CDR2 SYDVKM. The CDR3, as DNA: TGTGCCAGCAGCGCCCCGGGACTAGCGAGCCATGAGCAGTTCTTC. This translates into CASSAPGLASHEQFF.

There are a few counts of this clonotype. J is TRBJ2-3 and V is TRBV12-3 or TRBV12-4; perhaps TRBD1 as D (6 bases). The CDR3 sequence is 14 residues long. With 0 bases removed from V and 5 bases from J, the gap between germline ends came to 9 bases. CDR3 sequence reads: CASSLAGAEDTQYF. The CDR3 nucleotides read TGTGCCAGCAGTTTAGCGGGGGCGGAAGATACGCAGTATTTT.

CDR3 DNA sequence: TGTGCCAGTACTCCGGGACAGGGGGCTTTTCAGCCCCAGCATTTT. Protein: CASTPGQGAFQPQHF. This chain connects TRBV19 to TRBJ1-5; 12 bases line up with TRBD1. V dropped 7 bases and J dropped 6; count of bases not matched to a gene: 7. The CDR3 consists of 15 residues. CDR1 is LNHDA and CDR2 is SQIVND in the germline V gene (reference sequence). Variable domain in full (rest from reference TRBV19 and TRBJ1-5): DGGITQSPKYLFRKEGQNVTLSCEQNLNHDAMYWYRQDPGQGLRLIYYSQIVNDFQKGDIAEGYSVSREKKESFPLTVTSAQKNPTAFYLCASTPGQGAFQPQHFGDGTRLSIL.